These T cell receptor beta chains were read from a single sample in a study of blood T cell repertoires in COVID-19. The repertoire was sequenced with immunoSEQ multiplex PCR; TCRdb's copy has only in-frame clones and lacks some. Of around 220,000 clones in the sample, 70% to 85% are singletons; the top ten hold approximately 4%. The sample taken for sequencing was peripheral blood. The receptors come from a woman in her thirties or forties with active or convalescent COVID-19. Both conserved end residues are part of each CDR3. D genes are given only for firm matches. Size values are once, few and many counts, or a class for expanded clones, and some rows have none.

size: -; D: TRBD2; J: TRBJ2-3; V: TRBV5-1; DNA: TGCGCCAGCAGAATCCGCGGGGGGGCCCCAAGCACAGATACGCAGTATTTT; CDR3: CASRIRGGAPSTDTQYF
size: -; D: -; J: TRBJ1-5; V: TRBV18; DNA: TGTGCCAGCGCAACAGAGCACAATCAGCCCCAGCATTTT; CDR3: CASATEHNQPQHF
size: -; D: -; J: TRBJ1-1; V: TRBV5-1; DNA: TGCGCCAGCAGCATGCGTTGGGGGGAGAACACTGAAGCTTTCTTT; CDR3: CASSMRWGENTEAFF
size: -; D: -; J: TRBJ1-5; V: TRBV6-1; DNA: TGTGCCAGCAGTGAAGCGCACAGGGCGCGAAGCAATCAGCCCCAGCATTTT; CDR3: CASSEAHRARSNQPQHF
size: many; D: TRBD1; J: TRBJ2-7; V: TRBV6-4; DNA: TGTGCCAGCAGCCCCGGGACAGGGGCCTCCTACGAGCAGTACTTC; CDR3: CASSPGTGASYEQYF
size: few; D: TRBD1; J: TRBJ1-5; V: TRBV27; DNA: TGTGCCAGCACCCCCGTAGGGACAGGGATAGTTCAGCCCCAGCATTTT; CDR3: CASTPVGTGIVQPQHF
size: -; D: TRBD1; J: TRBJ1-4; V: TRBV28; DNA: TGTGCCAGCAGTCAACAGGGGGCGGCTGAAAAACTGTTTTTT; CDR3: CASSQQGAAEKLFF
size: few; D: TRBD2; J: TRBJ2-1; V: TRBV10-3; DNA: TGTGCCATCAGTGTTACGACTAGCGGGGGGGCAGAGAGCTCCTACAATGAGCAGTTCTTC; CDR3: CAISVTTSGGAESSYNEQFF
size: -; D: -; J: TRBJ1-1; V: TRBV7-9; DNA: TGTGCCGTGGCTGATACAGGGCCGGTAGCTTTCTTT; CDR3: CAVADTGPVAFF
size: -; D: TRBD1; J: TRBJ1-2; V: TRBV28; DNA: TGTGCCAGTGGACAGGGGGGGAGCTACTATGGCTACACCTTC; CDR3: CASGQGGSYYGYTF
size: -; D: -; J: TRBJ1-2; V: TRBV19; DNA: TGTGCCAGTAGCAGAACAGGTACTGCCAGCTACACCTTC; CDR3: CASSRTGTASYTF
size: -; D: TRBD1; J: TRBJ1-2; V: TRBV7-9; DNA: TGTGCCAGCAGTTCGGACAGGACGCTCAAGGGCTACACCTTC; CDR3: CASSSDRTLKGYTF
size: -; D: -; J: TRBJ2-3; V: TRBV7-9; DNA: TGTGCCAGCAGCTTTGGTGGGACTGCTAGCACAGATACGCAGTATTTT; CDR3: CASSFGGTASTDTQYF
size: -; D: -; J: TRBJ1-2; V: TRBV2; DNA: TGTGCCAGCAGAGATTTGCGTATTAACTATGGCTACACCTTC; CDR3: CASRDLRINYGYTF
size: once; D: TRBD1; J: TRBJ1-2; V: TRBV7-6; DNA: TGTGCCAGCAGCTTCGGCCGGGACAGGGGAGATTATGGCTACACCTTC; CDR3: CASSFGRDRGDYGYTF
size: -; D: -; J: TRBJ1-3; V: TRBV27; DNA: TGTGCCAGCAGTGACGCGGGGGCCCTAAGCTCTGGAAACACCATATATTTT; CDR3: CASSDAGALSSGNTIYF
size: -; D: -; J: TRBJ1-5; V: TRBV27; DNA: TGTGCCAGCAACAACACAGCGGAGAGCAATCAGCCCCAGCATTTT; CDR3: CASNNTAESNQPQHF
size: -; D: -; J: TRBJ1-3; V: TRBV4-2; DNA: TGTGCCAGCAGCCAAGACAGGGACTCTGGAAACACCATATATTTT; CDR3: CASSQDRDSGNTIYF
size: -; D: -; J: TRBJ1-4; V: TRBV16; DNA: TGTGCCAGCAGCCGGGGGCGTGCAACTAATGAAAAACTGTTTTTT; CDR3: CASSRGRATNEKLFF
size: -; D: TRBD1; J: TRBJ1-4; V: TRBV5-1; DNA: TGCGCCAGCAGCCTACAGGGGGCTGGGGAAAAACTGTTTTTT; CDR3: CASSLQGAGEKLFF
size: few; D: -; J: TRBJ1-2; V: TRBV19; DNA: TGTGCCAGTAGTATAACGGGTATCGAGTCTGGCTACACCTTC; CDR3: CASSITGIESGYTF
size: once; D: TRBD1; J: TRBJ1-1; V: TRBV5-1; DNA: TGCGCCAGCAGCCTTAACAGGGGTCCTAGGAACACTGAAGCTTTCTTT; CDR3: CASSLNRGPRNTEAFF
size: -; D: -; J: TRBJ2-5; V: TRBV15; DNA: TGTGCCACCAGTCGGGTAGGTCGACAAGAGACCCAGTACTTC; CDR3: CATSRVGRQETQYF
size: -; D: -; J: TRBJ1-3; V: TRBV5-1; DNA: TGCGCCAGCAGCTTGTTTGAGGGCAACACCATATATTTT; CDR3: CASSLFEGNTIYF
size: -; D: -; J: TRBJ1-2; V: TRBV6-5; DNA: TGTGCCAGCAGTTACTCGGAGAACTATGGCTACACCTTC; CDR3: CASSYSENYGYTF
size: -; D: TRBD2; J: TRBJ2-1; V: TRBV5-1; DNA: TGCGCCAGCAGCTTGTCACTAGCGGGGGGGCTCAATGAGCAGTTCTTC; CDR3: CASSLSLAGGLNEQFF
size: few; D: -; J: TRBJ2-2; V: TRBV19; DNA: TGTGCCAGTAGTCTCCAGGGTCTTCTGAACACCGGGGAGCTGTTTTTT; CDR3: CASSLQGLLNTGELFF
size: -; D: -; J: TRBJ1-2; V: TRBV27; DNA: TGTGCCAGCAGTCTTGGAATTCCCGGGAACAACTATGGCTACACCTTC; CDR3: CASSLGIPGNNYGYTF
size: -; D: -; J: TRBJ1-5; V: TRBV19; DNA: TGTGCCAGTAGTACCCCGGGGGGAGTCCCCCAGCCCCAGCATTTT; CDR3: CASSTPGGVPQPQHF
size: -; D: -; J: TRBJ1-3; V: TRBV6-5; DNA: TGTGCCAGCAGTTACGGGGGGGTCTCTGGAAACACCATATATTTT; CDR3: CASSYGGVSGNTIYF
size: once; D: -; J: TRBJ1-6; V: TRBV5-4; DNA: TGTGCCAGCAGCTTGGATCGGGGGATACATAATTCACCCCTCCACTTT; CDR3: CASSLDRGIHNSPLHF
size: few; D: -; J: TRBJ2-1; V: TRBV4-1; DNA: TGCGCCAGCAGCCGAAATCTTCAGGGTGAGCAGTTCTTC; CDR3: CASSRNLQGEQFF
size: -; D: -; J: TRBJ2-7; V: TRBV12-5; DNA: TGTGCTAGTGGTTTGGGGCCCGGAGGGTCCTACGAGCAGTACTTC; CDR3: CASGLGPGGSYEQYF
size: -; D: TRBD1; J: TRBJ1-4; V: TRBV4-1; DNA: TGCGCCAGCAGCCTCAACCCGGACAGGCCGATTGAAAAACTGTTTTTT; CDR3: CASSLNPDRPIEKLFF
size: -; D: TRBD1; J: TRBJ2-1; V: TRBV5-6; DNA: TGTGCCAGCAGCAGAGACAGGGGAGGTTCCTACAATGAGCAGTTCTTC; CDR3: CASSRDRGGSYNEQFF
size: -; D: -; J: TRBJ1-3; V: TRBV30; DNA: TGTGCCTGGAGTACAGGGCGCCACTCTGGAAACACCATATATTTT; CDR3: CAWSTGRHSGNTIYF
size: -; D: -; J: TRBJ1-4; V: TRBV2; DNA: TGTGCCAGTAGGGGCCAGTATAATGAAAAACTGTTTTTT; CDR3: CASRGQYNEKLFF
size: once; D: -; J: TRBJ1-1; V: TRBV28; DNA: TGTGCCAGCAGTTTTGGGGGCGGGCAGGCTCTGAGGGTAGAAGCTTTCTTT; CDR3: CASSFGGGQALRVEAFF
size: many; D: TRBD1; J: TRBJ1-2; V: TRBV7-9; DNA: TGTGCCAGCAGCCAAGGACAGGGGAAAGGCTACACCTTC; CDR3: CASSQGQGKGYTF
size: -; D: TRBD2; J: TRBJ2-5; V: TRBV11-1; DNA: TGTGCCAGCAGCTTTCTCCTAGCGGGGACCAAAGAGACCCAGTACTTC; CDR3: CASSFLLAGTKETQYF
size: -; D: TRBD1; J: TRBJ1-6; V: TRBV2; DNA: TGTGCCAGCATCCAAGAGGGGGCCGGTTCACCCCTCCACTTT; CDR3: CASIQEGAGSPLHF
size: -; D: -; J: TRBJ1-3; V: TRBV27; DNA: TGTGCCAGCAGTTTATCGTCTCAGGGTAACACCATATATTTT; CDR3: CASSLSSQGNTIYF
size: -; D: -; J: TRBJ1-5; V: TRBV5-1; DNA: TGCGCCAGCAGTCAGACCGACCCCGGGGGACCCCAGCATTTT; CDR3: CASSQTDPGGPQHF
size: -; D: -; J: TRBJ1-1; V: TRBV7-6; DNA: TGTGCCAGCAGCTTAAGTATAAGGGGCGCAGTGAACACTGAAGCTTTCTTT; CDR3: CASSLSIRGAVNTEAFF
size: -; D: -; J: TRBJ1-2; V: TRBV18; DNA: TGTGCCAGCTCCCCGAGCCCTTCAGGGAACTATGGCTACACCTTC; CDR3: CASSPSPSGNYGYTF
size: -; D: TRBD2; J: TRBJ2-1; V: TRBV19; DNA: TGTGCCAGTAGCCCTCGGACTAGCGTAAATATCGGAAATGAGCAGTTCTTC; CDR3: CASSPRTSVNIGNEQFF
size: -; D: -; J: TRBJ1-2; V: TRBV6-2/TRBV6-3; DNA: TGTGCCAGCAGTTACTCGGAGTTTGGCTATGGCTACACCTTC; CDR3: CASSYSEFGYGYTF
size: -; D: TRBD2; J: TRBJ2-7; V: TRBV27; DNA: TGTGCCAGCAGTGTTAGCGGGGGGGCGTATGAGCAGTACTTC; CDR3: CASSVSGGAYEQYF
size: -; D: -; J: TRBJ1-1; V: TRBV28; DNA: TGTGCCAGCAGTTTCCCTCCGACAGTCTTTAACACTGAAGCTTTCTTT; CDR3: CASSFPPTVFNTEAFF
size: -; D: -; J: TRBJ2-5; V: TRBV6-1; DNA: TGTGCCAGCAGTGAAGCGCGACACGGATTCAGAGAGACCCAGTACTTC; CDR3: CASSEARHGFRETQYF
size: -; D: -; J: TRBJ2-3; V: TRBV5-1; DNA: TGCGCCAGCAGCTTCCGGGAATTCGGCGCGGATACGCAGTATTTT; CDR3: CASSFREFGADTQYF
size: -; D: -; J: TRBJ2-3; V: TRBV29-1; DNA: TGCAGCGTTGGGGCGGGGGCAAACACAGATACGCAGTATTTT; CDR3: CSVGAGANTDTQYF
size: -; D: -; J: TRBJ2-1; V: TRBV19; DNA: TGTGCCAGTAGTACCCTAGGGGATGAGCAGTTCTTC; CDR3: CASSTLGDEQFF
size: -; D: -; J: TRBJ1-5; V: TRBV19; DNA: TGTGCCAGTAGTATAAGGGAGGTGGGCAATCAGCCCCAGCATTTT; CDR3: CASSIREVGNQPQHF